This T cell receptor (beta chain) was captured by sequencing in a study of T-cell memory formation after mild COVID-19. With V trimmed by 6 bases and J by 5 bases, 8 bases remained unmatched. Germline V gives CDR1 SGHKS, CDR2 YYEKEE (reference sequence). The CDR3 loop spans 14 amino acids. Whole-study findings and limits: Cross-reactive memory seemingly joined, as some responding clones were found in pre-infection memory. Later expanders leaned CD4+, whereas clones that contracted between day 15 and 85 were balanced CD4/CD8. Most CD4+ clones that shrank were in CM and EM, while CD8+ ones turned up in EMRA.

About this clonotype itself: Its cognate antigen is unknown.

Each CDR3 protein is one row after TCRdb ran MiXCR on the 5' RACE reads. The table lists 410,000 or so distinct CDR3 sequences, more than 20% of them singletons. V usage is TRBV5-5 and J usage is TRBJ2-3, with TRBD2 matching 8 bases. Sequenced sample: PBMCs or a T cell subset sorted from them (not recorded which). The TCR comes from an adult woman who had mild COVID-19 (a few samples of this study predate the infection). Cell type and time point are not known. CDR3 residues: CASNGGAHGDTQYF. In DNA form, the CDR3 reads TGTGCCAGCAACGGGGGGGCACACGGAGATACGCAGTATTTT.